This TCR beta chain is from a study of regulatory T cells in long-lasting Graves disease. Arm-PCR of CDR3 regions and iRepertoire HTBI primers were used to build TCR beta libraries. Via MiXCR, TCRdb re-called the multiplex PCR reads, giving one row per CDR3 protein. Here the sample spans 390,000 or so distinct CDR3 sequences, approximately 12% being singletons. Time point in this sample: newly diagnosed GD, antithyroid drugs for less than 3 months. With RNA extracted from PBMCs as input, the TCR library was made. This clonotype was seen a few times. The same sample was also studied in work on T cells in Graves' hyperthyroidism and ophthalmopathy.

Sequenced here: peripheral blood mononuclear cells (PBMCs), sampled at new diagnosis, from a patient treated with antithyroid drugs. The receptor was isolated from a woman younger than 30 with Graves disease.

CDR3 loop: CASSPDRAYNEQFF. CDR3 nucleotide sequence: TGCGCCAGCAGCCCGGACAGGGCATACAATGAGCAGTTCTTC. J is TRBJ2-1 and V is TRBV5-1; 8 positions agree with TRBD1. The CDR3 runs to 14 residues. Germline CDR1 and CDR2: SGHRS and YFSETQ. Trimming at V came to 4 bases and at J to 4 bases, leaving 4 bases not matched to a gene.